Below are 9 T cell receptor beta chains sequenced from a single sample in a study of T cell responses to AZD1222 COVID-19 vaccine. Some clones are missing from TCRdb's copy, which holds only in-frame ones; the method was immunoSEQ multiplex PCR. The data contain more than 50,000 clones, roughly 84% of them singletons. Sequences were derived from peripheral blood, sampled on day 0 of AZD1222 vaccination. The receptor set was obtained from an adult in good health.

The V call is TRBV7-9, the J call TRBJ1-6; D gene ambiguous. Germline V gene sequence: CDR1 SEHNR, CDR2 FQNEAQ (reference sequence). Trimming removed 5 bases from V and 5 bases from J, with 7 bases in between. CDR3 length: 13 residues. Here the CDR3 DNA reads TGTGCCAGCAGCAACCTAGATAATTCACCCCTCCACTTT. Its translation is CASSNLDNSPLHF.

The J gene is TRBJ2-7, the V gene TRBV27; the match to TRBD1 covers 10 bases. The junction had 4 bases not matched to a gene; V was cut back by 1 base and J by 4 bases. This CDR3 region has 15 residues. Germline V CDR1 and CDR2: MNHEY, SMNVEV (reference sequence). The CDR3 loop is CASSLFGQGGYEQYF. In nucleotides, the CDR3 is TGTGCCAGCAGTTTATTTGGACAGGGGGGGTACGAGCAGTACTTC.

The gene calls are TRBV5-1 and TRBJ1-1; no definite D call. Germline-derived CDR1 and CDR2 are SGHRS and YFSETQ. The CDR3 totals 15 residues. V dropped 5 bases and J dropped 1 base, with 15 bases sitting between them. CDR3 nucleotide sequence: TGCGCCAGCAGGCGGGGATCACTTCGGAACACTGAAGCTTTCTTT. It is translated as CASRRGSLRNTEAFF.

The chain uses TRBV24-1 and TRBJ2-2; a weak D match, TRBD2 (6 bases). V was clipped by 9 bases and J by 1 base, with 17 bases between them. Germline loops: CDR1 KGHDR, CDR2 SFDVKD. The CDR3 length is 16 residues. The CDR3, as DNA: TGTGCCACCTCCGACCCCGGACTAAAGAACACCGGGGAGCTGTTTTTT. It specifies CATSDPGLKNTGELFF.

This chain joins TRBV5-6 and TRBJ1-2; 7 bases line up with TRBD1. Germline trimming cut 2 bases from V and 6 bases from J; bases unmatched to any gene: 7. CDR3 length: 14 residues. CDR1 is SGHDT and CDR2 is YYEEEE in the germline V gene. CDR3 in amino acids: CASSFPDRDDGYTF. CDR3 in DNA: TGTGCCAGCAGCTTTCCCGACAGGGATGATGGCTACACCTTC.

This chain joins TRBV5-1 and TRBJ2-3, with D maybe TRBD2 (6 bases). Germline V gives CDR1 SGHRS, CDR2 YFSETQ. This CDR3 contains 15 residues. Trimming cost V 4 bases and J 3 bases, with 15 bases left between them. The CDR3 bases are TGCGCCAGCAGCCCTGGGGGGACGAGGACAGATACGCAGTATTTT. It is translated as CASSPGGTRTDTQYF.

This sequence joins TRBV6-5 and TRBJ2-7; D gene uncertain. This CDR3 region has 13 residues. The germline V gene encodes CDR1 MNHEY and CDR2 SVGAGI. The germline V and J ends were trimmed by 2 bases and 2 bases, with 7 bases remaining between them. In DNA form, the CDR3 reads TGTGCCAGCAGTTACGGTCGGACCTACGAGCAGTACTTC. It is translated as CASSYGRTYEQYF.

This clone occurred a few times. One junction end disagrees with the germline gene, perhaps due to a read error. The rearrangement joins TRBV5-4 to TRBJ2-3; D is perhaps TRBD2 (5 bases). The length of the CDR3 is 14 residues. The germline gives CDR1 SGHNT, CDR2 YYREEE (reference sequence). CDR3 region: CASSLVASRDTQYF. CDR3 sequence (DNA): TGTGCCAGCAGCTTGGTGGCTAGCAGAGATACGCAGTATTTT.

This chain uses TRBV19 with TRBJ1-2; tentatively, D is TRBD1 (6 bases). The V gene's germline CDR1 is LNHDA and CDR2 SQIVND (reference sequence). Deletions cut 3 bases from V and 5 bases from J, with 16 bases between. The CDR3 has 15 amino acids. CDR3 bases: TGTGCCAGTAGTATTGCCCAGAGGGGGTGGTATGGCTACACCTTC. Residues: CASSIAQRGWYGYTF.